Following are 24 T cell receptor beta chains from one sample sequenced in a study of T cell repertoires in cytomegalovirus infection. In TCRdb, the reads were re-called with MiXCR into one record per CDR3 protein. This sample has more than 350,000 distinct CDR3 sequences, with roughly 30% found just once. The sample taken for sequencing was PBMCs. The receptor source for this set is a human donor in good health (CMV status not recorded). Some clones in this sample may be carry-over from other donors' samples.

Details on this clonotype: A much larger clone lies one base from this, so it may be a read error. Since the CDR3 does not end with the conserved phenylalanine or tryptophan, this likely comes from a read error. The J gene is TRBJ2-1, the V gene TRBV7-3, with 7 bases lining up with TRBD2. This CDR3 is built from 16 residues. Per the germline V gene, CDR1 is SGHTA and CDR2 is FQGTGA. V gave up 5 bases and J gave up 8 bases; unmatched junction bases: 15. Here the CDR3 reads CASSLMGRGGVDEQFL. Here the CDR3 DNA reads TGTGCCAGCAGCCTAATGGGGCGGGGAGGGGTGGATGAGCAGTTCTTA.

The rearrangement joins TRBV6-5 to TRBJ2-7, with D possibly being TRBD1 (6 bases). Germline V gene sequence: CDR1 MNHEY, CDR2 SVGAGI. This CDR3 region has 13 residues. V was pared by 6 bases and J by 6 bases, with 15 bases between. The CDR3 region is CASRPGHLAEQYF. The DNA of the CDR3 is TGTGCCAGCAGACCGGGACATCTGGCCGAGCAGTACTTC.

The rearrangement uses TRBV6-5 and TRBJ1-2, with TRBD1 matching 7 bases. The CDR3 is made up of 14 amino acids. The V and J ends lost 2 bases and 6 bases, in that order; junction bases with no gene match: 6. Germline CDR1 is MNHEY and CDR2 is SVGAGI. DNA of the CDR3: TGTGCCAGCAGTTACGCCCAGGGGGGAGATGGCTACACCTTC. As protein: CASSYAQGGDGYTF.

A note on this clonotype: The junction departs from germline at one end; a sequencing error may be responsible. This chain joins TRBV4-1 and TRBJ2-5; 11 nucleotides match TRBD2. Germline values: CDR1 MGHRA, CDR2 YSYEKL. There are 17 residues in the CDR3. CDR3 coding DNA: TGTGCCAGCAGCCAAGATCCCCAGACTAGCGGGGTGGAGACCAAGTACTTC. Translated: CASSQDPQTSGVETKYF.

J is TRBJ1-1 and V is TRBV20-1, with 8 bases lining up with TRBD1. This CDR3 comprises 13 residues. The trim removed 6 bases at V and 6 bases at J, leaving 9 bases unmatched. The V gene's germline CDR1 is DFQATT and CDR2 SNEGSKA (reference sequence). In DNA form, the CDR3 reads TGCAGTGCCCCCGGACAGGGATACGCTGAAGCTTTCTTT. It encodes CSAPGQGYAEAFF.

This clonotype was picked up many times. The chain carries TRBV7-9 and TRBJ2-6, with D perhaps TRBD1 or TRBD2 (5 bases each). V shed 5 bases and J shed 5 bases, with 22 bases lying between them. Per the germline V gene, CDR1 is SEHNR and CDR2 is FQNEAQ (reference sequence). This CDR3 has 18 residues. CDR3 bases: TGTGCCAGCAGCCTGGGGAGCCACGGGGCCTTCTGGGCCAACGTCCTGACTTTC. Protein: CASSLGSHGAFWANVLTF.

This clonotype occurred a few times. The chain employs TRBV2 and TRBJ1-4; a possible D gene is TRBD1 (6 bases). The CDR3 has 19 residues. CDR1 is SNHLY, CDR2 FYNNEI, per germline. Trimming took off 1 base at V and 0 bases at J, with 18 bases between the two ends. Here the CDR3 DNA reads TGTGCCAGCAGTGAAGTGGAGACAGGAACTTTTGCAACTAATGAAAAACTGTTTTTT. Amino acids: CASSEVETGTFATNEKLFF. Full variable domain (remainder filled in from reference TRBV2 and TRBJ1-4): EPEVTQTPSHQVTQMGQEVILRCVPISNHLYFYWYRQILGQKVEFLVSFYNNEISEKSEIFDDQFSVERPDGSNFTLKIRSTKLEDSAMYFCASSEVETGTFATNEKLFFGSGTQLSVL.

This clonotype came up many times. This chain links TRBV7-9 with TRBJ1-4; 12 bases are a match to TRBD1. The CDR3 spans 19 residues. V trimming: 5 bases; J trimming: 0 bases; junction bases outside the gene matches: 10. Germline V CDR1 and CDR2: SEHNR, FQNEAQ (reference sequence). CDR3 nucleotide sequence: TGTGCCAGCAGCCGGGGACAGGGGGCGGCTAAGTCAACTAATGAAAAACTGTTTTTT. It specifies CASSRGQGAAKSTNEKLFF.

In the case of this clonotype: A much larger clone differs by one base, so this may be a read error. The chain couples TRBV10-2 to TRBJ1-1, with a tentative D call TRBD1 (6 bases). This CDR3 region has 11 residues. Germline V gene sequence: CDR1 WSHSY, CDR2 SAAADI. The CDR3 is CASIEGEEAFF. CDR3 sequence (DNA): TGCGCCAGCATTGAGGGGGAGGAAGCTTTCTTT.

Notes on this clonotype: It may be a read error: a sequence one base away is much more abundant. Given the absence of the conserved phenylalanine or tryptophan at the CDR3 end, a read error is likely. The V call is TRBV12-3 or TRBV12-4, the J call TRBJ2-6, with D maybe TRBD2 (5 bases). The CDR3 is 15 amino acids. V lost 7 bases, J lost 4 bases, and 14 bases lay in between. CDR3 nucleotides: TGTGCCAGCAACGTGCCGGGGATCGGGGCCAACGTCCTGACTTTA. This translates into CASNVPGIGANVLTL.

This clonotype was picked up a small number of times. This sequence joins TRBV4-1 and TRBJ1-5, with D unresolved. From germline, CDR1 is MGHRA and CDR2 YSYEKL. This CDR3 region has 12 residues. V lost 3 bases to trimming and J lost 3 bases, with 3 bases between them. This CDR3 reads CASSHVNQPQHF. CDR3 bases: TGCGCCAGCAGCCACGTCAATCAGCCCCAGCATTTT.

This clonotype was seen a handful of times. The CDR3 nucleotides are TGCAGTGCCCGGACAGGGGATTCCTACAATGAGCAGTTCTTC. It is translated as CSARTGDSYNEQFF. The V call is TRBV20-1, the J call TRBJ2-1, with TRBD1 matching 9 bases. V lost 6 bases to trimming and J lost 1 base; unmatched junction nucleotides: 4. CDR1 is DFQATT and CDR2 is SNEGSKA in the germline V gene (reference sequence). This CDR3 region has 14 residues.

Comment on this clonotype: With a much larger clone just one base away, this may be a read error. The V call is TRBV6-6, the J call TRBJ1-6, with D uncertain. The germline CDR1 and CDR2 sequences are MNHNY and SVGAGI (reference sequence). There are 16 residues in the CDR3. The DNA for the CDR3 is TGTGCCAGCAGTTACTCGGCTGGTGCTTATAATTCACCCCACCACTTT. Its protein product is CASSYSAGAYNSPHHF.

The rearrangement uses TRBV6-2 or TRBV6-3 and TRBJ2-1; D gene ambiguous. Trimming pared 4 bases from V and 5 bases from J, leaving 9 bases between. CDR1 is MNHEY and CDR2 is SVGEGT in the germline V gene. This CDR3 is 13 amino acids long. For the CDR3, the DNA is TGTGCCAGCAGTTCGCAGGTTCACAATGAGCAGTTCTTC. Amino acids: CASSSQVHNEQFF.

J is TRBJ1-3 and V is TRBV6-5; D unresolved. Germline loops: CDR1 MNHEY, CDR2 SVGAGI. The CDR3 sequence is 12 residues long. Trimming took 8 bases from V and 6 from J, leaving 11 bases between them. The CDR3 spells CASGDLSNTIYF. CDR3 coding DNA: TGTGCCAGCGGGGATCTATCAAACACCATATATTTT.

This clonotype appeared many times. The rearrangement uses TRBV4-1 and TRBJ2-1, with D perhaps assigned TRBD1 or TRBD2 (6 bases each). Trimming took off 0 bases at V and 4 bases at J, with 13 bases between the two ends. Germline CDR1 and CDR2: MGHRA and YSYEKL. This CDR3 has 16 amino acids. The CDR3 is CASSQEEGGSYNEQFF. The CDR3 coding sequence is TGCGCCAGCAGCCAAGAAGAGGGGGGCTCTTACAATGAGCAGTTCTTC.

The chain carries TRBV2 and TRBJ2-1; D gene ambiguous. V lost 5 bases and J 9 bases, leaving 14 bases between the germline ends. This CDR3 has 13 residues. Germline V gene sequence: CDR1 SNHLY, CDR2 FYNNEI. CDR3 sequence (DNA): TGTGCCAGCAGTCGTGGTTTGGGCCTTGAGCAGTTCTTC. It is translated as CASSRGLGLEQFF.

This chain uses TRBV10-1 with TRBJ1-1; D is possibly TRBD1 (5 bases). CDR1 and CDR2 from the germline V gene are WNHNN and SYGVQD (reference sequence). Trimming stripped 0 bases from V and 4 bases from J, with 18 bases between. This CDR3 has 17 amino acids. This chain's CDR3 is CASSESTEQASSTEAFF. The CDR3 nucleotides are TGCGCCAGCAGTGAGTCGACCGAACAGGCTTCGAGCACTGAAGCTTTCTTT.

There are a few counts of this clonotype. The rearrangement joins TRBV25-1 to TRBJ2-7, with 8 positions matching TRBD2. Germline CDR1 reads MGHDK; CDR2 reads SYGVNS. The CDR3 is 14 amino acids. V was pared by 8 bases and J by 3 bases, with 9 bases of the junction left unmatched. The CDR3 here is CASSSGGSYYEQYF. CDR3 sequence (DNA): TGTGCCAGCTCGAGCGGGGGTTCTTACTACGAGCAGTACTTC.

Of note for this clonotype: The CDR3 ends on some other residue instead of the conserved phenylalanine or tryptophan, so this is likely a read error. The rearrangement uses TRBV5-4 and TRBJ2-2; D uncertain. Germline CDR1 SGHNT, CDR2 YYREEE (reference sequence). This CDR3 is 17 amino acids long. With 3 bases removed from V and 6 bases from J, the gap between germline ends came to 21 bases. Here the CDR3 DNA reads TGTGCCAGCAGCTCCGAGAAGTGGACGGGCAACCCCGGGGAGCTGTTTTGT. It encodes CASSSEKWTGNPGELFC.

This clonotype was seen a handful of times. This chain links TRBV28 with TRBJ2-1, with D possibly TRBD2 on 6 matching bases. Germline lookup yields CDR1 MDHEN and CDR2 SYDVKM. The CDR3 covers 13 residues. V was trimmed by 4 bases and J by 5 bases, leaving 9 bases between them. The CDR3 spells CASSWTTNNEQFF. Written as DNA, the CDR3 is TGTGCCAGCAGTTGGACTACTAACAATGAGCAGTTCTTC.

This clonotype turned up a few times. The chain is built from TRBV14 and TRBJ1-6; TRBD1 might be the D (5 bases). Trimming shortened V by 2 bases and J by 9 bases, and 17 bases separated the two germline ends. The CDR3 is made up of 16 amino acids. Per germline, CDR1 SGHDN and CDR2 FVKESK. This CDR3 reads CASSQRLEGPGSPLHF. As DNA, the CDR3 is TGTGCCAGCAGCCAAAGGTTAGAGGGGCCGGGTTCACCCCTCCACTTT.

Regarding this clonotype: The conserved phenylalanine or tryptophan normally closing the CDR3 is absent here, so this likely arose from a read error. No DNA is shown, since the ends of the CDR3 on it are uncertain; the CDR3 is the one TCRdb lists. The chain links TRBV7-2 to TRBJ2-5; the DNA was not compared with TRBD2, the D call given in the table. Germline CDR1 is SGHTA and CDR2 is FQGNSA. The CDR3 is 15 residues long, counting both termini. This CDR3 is CASILQRGGRETPYS.

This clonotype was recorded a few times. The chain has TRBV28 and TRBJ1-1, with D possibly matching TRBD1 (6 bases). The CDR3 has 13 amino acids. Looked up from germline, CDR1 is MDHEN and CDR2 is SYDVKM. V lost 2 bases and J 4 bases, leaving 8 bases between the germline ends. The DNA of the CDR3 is TGTGCCAGCAGTTTACTGGGGGCCACTGAAGCTTTCTTT. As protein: CASSLLGATEAFF.